The T cell receptor (beta chain) under discussion was sequenced for a study of blood T cells in healthy people across ages. Study-wide background: Through template switching, about one barcoded beta molecule was captured per two T cells, as measured in model experiments.

Broader study findings: Expanded clonotype changes were possibly confounded by unknown donor CMV status. There were more naive CD4+ cells and higher diversity in long-lived donors than in aged donors.

With regard to this clonotype: Its antigen remains unidentified.

It was with a sample-barcoded 5' primer and a J-beta primer mix that a second PCR of roughly 7 to 12 cycles was run. TCRdb fed the 5' RACE reads into MiXCR, producing one record per CDR3 protein. The table has 600,000 to 1,000,000 distinct CDR3 sequences, about 62% seen once; the top ten hold 20% to 25%. Specimen: blood. The clonotype was recovered from a young man in good health.

The CDR3 sequence is CASSTDRIYEQYF. For the CDR3, the DNA is TGTGCCAGCAGTACCGACAGAATCTACGAGCAGTACTTC. The rearrangement joins TRBV6-1 to TRBJ2-7, with TRBD1 as a possible D gene (5 bases). The CDR3 is 13 amino acids. Germline V gene lookup returns CDR1 MNHNS and CDR2 SASEGT. Trimming took off 5 bases at V and 3 bases at J, with 11 bases between the two ends.